A single T cell receptor beta chain is shown here with its context. The antigen is not known. These data come from a study of regulatory dendritic cells for organ transplantation. The data were produced by immunoSEQ multiplex PCR, yet TCRdb's version contains in-frame clones alone and is incomplete. Altogether under 40,000 clones are present, about nine tenths being singletons, with the ten largest covering approximately 0.11%. The V end lost 6 bases, the J end lost 3 bases, and 9 bases lay between the germline ends. Germline assignment: CDR1 SGDLS and CDR2 YYNGEE. The CDR3 extends over 12 amino acids. Whole-study findings and limits: Naive T cells showed high diversity, memory cells less, memory CD8+ least.

Naive CD45RA+ and memory CD45RO+ CD4+ or CD8+ T cells were FACS-sorted. This clonotype was obtained from a human donor in good health. The chain links TRBV9 to TRBJ1-1, with D possibly TRBD1 on 5 matching bases. Input material: naive CD8+ T cells from blood. Regarding subset: CD45RA+ naive T cells. CDR3 sequence (DNA): TGTGCCAGCAACGGACAAGACACTGAAGCTTTCTTT. Its translation: CASNGQDTEAFF.